This record concerns one T cell receptor beta chain sequence. The antigen is undetermined. The method was immunoSEQ multiplex PCR; TCRdb's version includes in-frame clones alone and lacks a portion of them. The sample lists some 59,000 clones; around 90% were seen once. From germline, CDR1 is LNHDA and CDR2 SQIVND (reference sequence). V dropped 5 bases and J dropped 3; count of bases not matched to a gene: 9. There are 15 residues in the CDR3. The data originate from a study of OX40 agonist ivuxolimab in advanced cancers. The study's findings and limits: People who partly responded at 0.1-3.0 mg/kg had some of the least clonal expansion seen. The study observed clonal expansion of CD4+ and CD8+ blood T cells by week 6 at 0.1 to 3.0 mg/kg.

This sequence was found in an adult with an advanced solid tumor such as melanoma, head and neck, liver or kidney cancer. Source: CD4+ or CD8+ T cells sorted from blood, taken in a trial of the OX40 agonist ivuxolimab. The chain joins TRBV19 to TRBJ2-5; 7 bases fit TRBD1. The CDR3 reads CASSVTGDGEETQYF. The CDR3 DNA sequence: TGTGCCAGTAGTGTAACAGGGGATGGTGAAGAGACCCAGTACTTC.